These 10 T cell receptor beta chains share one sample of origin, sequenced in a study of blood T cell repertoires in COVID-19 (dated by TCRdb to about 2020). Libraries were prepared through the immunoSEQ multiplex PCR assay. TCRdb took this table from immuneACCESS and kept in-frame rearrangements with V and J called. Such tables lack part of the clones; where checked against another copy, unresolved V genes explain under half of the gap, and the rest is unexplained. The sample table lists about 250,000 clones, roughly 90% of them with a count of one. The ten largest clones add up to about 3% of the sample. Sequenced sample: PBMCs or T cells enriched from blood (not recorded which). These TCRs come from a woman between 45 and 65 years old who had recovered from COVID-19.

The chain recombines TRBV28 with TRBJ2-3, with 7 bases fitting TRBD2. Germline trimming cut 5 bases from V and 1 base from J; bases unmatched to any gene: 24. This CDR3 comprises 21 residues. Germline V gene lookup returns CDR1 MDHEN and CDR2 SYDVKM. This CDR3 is CASSRYTGGSFYGVRTDTQYF. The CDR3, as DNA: TGTGCCAGCAGTCGGTATACTGGCGGGAGTTTTTACGGGGTCCGCACAGATACGCAGTATTTT.

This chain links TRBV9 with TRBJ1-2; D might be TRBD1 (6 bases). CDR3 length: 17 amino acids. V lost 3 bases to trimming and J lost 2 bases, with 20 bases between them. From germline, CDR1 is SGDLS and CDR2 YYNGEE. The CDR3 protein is CASSASGTLQSNYGYTF. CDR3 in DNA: TGTGCCAGCAGCGCCTCAGGGACACTCCAGAGCAACTATGGCTACACCTTC.

For the CDR3, the DNA is TGTGCCAGCACCCCCCAAAAGGCGACAGGCCGAGAAAAACTGTTTTTT. Encoded protein: CASTPQKATGREKLFF. The chain combines TRBV2 with TRBJ1-4, with D perhaps TRBD1 (6 bases). Looked up from germline, CDR1 is SNHLY and CDR2 is FYNNEI. Trimming stripped 7 bases from V and 8 bases from J, with 23 bases between. CDR3 length: 16 residues. Variable domain in full (rest from reference TRBV2 and TRBJ1-4): EPEVTQTPSHQVTQMGQEVILRCVPISNHLYFYWYRQILGQKVEFLVSFYNNEISEKSEIFDDQFSVERPDGSNFTLKIRSTKLEDSAMYFCASTPQKATGREKLFFGSGTQLSVL.

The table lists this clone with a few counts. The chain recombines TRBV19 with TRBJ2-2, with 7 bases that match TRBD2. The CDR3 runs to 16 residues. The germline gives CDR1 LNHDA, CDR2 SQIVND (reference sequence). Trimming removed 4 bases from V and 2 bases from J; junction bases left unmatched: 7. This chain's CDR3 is CASSNPAGTNTGELFF. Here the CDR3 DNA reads TGTGCCAGTAGTAATCCAGCGGGAACCAACACCGGGGAGCTGTTTTTT.

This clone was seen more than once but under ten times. In DNA, the CDR3 is TGTGCCAGCAGCCATTTGGGGGACAGGGCCTACAATGAGCAGTTCTTC. As protein: CASSHLGDRAYNEQFF. The chain couples TRBV14 to TRBJ2-1; 9 bases are shared with TRBD1. The CDR3 contains 16 residues. Germline trimming cut 3 bases from V and 2 bases from J; bases unmatched to any gene: 5. The V gene's germline CDR1 is SGHDN and CDR2 FVKESK.

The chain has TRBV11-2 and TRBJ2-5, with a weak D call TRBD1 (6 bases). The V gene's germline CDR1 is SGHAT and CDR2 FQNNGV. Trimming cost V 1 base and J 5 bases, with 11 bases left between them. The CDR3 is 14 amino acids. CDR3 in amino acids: CASSLVPGVETQYF. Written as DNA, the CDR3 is TGTGCCAGCAGCTTAGTTCCAGGGGTGGAGACCCAGTACTTC. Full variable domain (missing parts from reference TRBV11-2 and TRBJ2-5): EAGVAQSPRYKIIEKRQSVAFWCNPISGHATLYWYQQILGQGPKLLIQFQNNGVVDDSQLPKDRFSAERLKGVDSTLKIQPAKLEDSAVYLCASSLVPGVETQYFGPGTRLLVL.

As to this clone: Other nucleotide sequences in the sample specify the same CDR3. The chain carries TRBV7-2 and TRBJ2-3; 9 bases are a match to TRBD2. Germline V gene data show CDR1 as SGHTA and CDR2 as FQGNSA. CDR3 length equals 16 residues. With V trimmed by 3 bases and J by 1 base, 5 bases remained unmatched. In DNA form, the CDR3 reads TGTGCCAGCAGCTTGGGGGCGGGAGGGGGCACAGATACGCAGTATTTT. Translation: CASSLGAGGGTDTQYF.

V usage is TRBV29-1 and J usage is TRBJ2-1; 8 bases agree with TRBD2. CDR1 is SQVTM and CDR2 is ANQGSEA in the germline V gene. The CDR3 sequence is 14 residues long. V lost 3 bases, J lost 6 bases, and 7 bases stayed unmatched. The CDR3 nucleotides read TGCAGCGTTGATAGATTAGCGGGATCCAATGAGCAGTTCTTC. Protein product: CSVDRLAGSNEQFF.

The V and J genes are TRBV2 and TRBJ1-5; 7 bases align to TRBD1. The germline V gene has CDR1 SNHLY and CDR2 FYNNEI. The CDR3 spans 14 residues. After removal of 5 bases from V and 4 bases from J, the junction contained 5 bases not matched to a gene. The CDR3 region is CASSTTGVNQPQHF. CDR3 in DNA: TGTGCCAGCAGTACAACAGGGGTAAATCAGCCCCAGCATTTT.

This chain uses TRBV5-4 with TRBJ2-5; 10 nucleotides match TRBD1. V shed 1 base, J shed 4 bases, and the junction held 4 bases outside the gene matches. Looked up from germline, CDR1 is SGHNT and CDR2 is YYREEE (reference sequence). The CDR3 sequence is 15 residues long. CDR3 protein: CASSLNRDRGETQYF. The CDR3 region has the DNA TGTGCCAGCAGCTTGAATAGGGACAGGGGAGAGACCCAGTACTTC.